These T cell receptor beta chains were read from a single sample in a study of graft-versus-host responses after intestinal transplantation. Sequenced by immunoSEQ multiplex PCR; TCRdb stores in-frame clones only, minus some. The table lists over 10,000 clones, 70% to 90% of them singletons. The material sequenced was PBMCs, taken after intestinal transplantation. The receptors were gathered from a human patient who received an intestinal transplant, so some T cells may come from the graft donor. Each CDR3 is given with its conserved first and last residue. Fields, in order: clone size, J gene, V gene, D gene, CDR3 DNA, CDR3 protein. D genes are given only for firm matches. Some rows have no size entry. The others give once, few or many, or a class for an expanded clone.

>few|TRBJ1-1|TRBV7-2|TRBD1
TGTGCCAGCAGCCCCCGACAGGGAAGCACTGAAGCTTTCTTT
CASSPRQGSTEAFF
>.|TRBJ2-7|TRBV7-8|TRBD1
TGTGCCAGCAGCTCTGACAGGGGCTACGAGCAGTACTTC
CASSSDRGYEQYF
>.|TRBJ2-7|TRBV2|.
TGTGCCAGCAGGAAGGACTCCGCCCCCGAGCAGTACTTC
CASRKDSAPEQYF
>once|TRBJ2-3|TRBV2|.
TGTGCCAGCAGTGAGACTTACAGGGAGGATACGCAGTATTTT
CASSETYREDTQYF
>.|TRBJ2-7|TRBV11-2|TRBD1
TGTGCCAGCAGCCCCCGGGACAGGGAAATCGAGCAGTACTTC
CASSPRDREIEQYF
>.|TRBJ2-3|TRBV6-6|TRBD1
TGTGCCAGCAGCCTTACAGGGGGCGGGGGAGATACGCAGTATTTT
CASSLTGGGGDTQYF
>.|TRBJ2-3|TRBV11-2|.
TGTGCCAGCGGCTATGCGGGTACGCAGTATTTT
CASGYAGTQYF
>.|TRBJ2-3|TRBV11-2|.
TGTGCCAGCAGCTATAACGGCCCATTTGGAGCGGATACGCAGTATTTT
CASSYNGPFGADTQYF
>.|TRBJ2-1|TRBV6-1|.
TGTGCCAGCAGTGTTAGATTACAGGGTCGAGGCGAGCAGTTCTTC
CASSVRLQGRGEQFF
>.|TRBJ2-5|TRBV4-3|TRBD2
TGCGCCAGCAGCCAAGAGCGGGGGGGCCAAGAGACCCAGTACTTC
CASSQERGGQETQYF
>.|TRBJ2-1|TRBV19|.
TGTGCCAGTAGTACGGTGGGTGAGCAGTTCTTC
CASSTVGEQFF
>.|TRBJ2-6|TRBV4-3|TRBD1
TGCGCCAGCAGCCCGACAGGGGGCTCTGGGGCCAACGTCCTGACTTTC
CASSPTGGSGANVLTF
>.|TRBJ2-3|TRBV5-1|TRBD2
TGCGCCAGCAGCTTGTCTAGCGGGAGTTCAGATACGCAGTATTTT
CASSLSSGSSDTQYF
>.|TRBJ1-1|TRBV5-8|.
TGTGCCAGCAGCTTGGGTGACAGTATGAACACTGAAGCTTTCTTT
CASSLGDSMNTEAFF
>.|TRBJ1-3|TRBV9|TRBD1
TGTGCCAGCAGCGTGGCGACAGGGTGGCCCGGAAACACCATATATTTT
CASSVATGWPGNTIYF
>.|TRBJ2-7|TRBV19|TRBD2
TGTGCCAGTAGTACTCCTGACGGGACTAGCGGGAGTTACGAGCAGTACTTC
CASSTPDGTSGSYEQYF
>.|TRBJ2-7|TRBV7-2|.
TGTGCCAGCAGCTTAGCTTCAGGGGCTAACGAGCAGTACTTC
CASSLASGANEQYF
>.|TRBJ2-1|TRBV7-7|.
TGTGCTAGCAGCTTAGCGCGAGAACTCGAGCAGTTCTTC
CASSLARELEQFF
>.|TRBJ2-2|TRBV19|TRBD2
TGTGCCAGTAGTATACTAGCGGCCACCGGGGAGCTGTTTTTT
CASSILAATGELFF
>.|TRBJ2-4|TRBV7-9|.
TGTGCCAGCAGCTTAGCGCTGTCAGGGTGGACGGACAAAAACATTCAGTACTTC
CASSLALSGWTDKNIQYF
>.|TRBJ1-2|TRBV18|.
TGTGCCAGCTCATTGACAGGCTATGGCTACACCTTC
CASSLTGYGYTF
>.|TRBJ1-6|TRBV28|.
TGTGCCAGCAGTTTTAGTCAGTCACCCCTCCACTTT
CASSFSQSPLHF
>.|TRBJ2-3|TRBV29-1|TRBD1
TGCAGCGTGAAGGGACAGTCTAGCACAGATACGCAGTATTTT
CSVKGQSSTDTQYF
>.|TRBJ2-2|TRBV15|.
TGTGCCACCAGCAGGGGACTGGACGGGAACACCGGGGAGCTGTTTTTT
CATSRGLDGNTGELFF
>.|TRBJ2-7|TRBV29-1|TRBD1
TGCAGCGTTTTGGGGGTGACAGGGTGGTACGAGCAGTACTTC
CSVLGVTGWYEQYF
>.|TRBJ2-5|TRBV7-9|TRBD1
TGTGCCAGCAGCTTGCTGCCGGGACAGGGGAGAGAGACCCAGTACTTC
CASSLLPGQGRETQYF
>.|TRBJ2-5|TRBV6-5|TRBD1
TGTGCCAGCAGCCACGACAGGGAGGAGACCCAGTACTTC
CASSHDREETQYF
>once|TRBJ2-7|TRBV5-1|.
TGCGCCAGCAGCTTCGAGGGCGAGCAGTACTTC
CASSFEGEQYF
>.|TRBJ2-1|TRBV27|TRBD2
TGTGCCAGCAGTTCCCACCTGGGCGGGGGGCTTAGCAATGAGCAGTTCTTC
CASSSHLGGGLSNEQFF
>.|TRBJ1-4|TRBV7-9|.
TGTGCCAGCAGTTATACAGGGCTCGCTAATGAAAAACTGTTTTTT
CASSYTGLANEKLFF
>.|TRBJ2-7|TRBV28|.
TGTGCCAGCAGTTTTGGAGTGTACGAGCAGTACTTC
CASSFGVYEQYF
>.|TRBJ2-1|TRBV27|.
TGTGCCAGCAGTTTGTCTAGGAATGAGCAGTTCTTC
CASSLSRNEQFF
>.|TRBJ2-7|TRBV28|.
TGTGCCAGCAGTTTACTCTTCCCAACCCCGTTTAGCGAATACTTACCTGCGTACGAGCAGTACTTC
CASSLLFPTPFSEYLPAYEQYF
>.|TRBJ2-7|TRBV27|TRBD1
TGTGCCAGCAGACTTACCGGGACAGGGCTAAACCAGCAGTACTTC
CASRLTGTGLNQQYF
>.|TRBJ2-2|TRBV9|.
TGTGCCAGCAGCGTAGAAGGGGGGCTCTACACCGGGGAGCTGTTTTTT
CASSVEGGLYTGELFF
>.|TRBJ2-3|TRBV6-4|.
TGTGCCAGCAGTGACCGGGGAGGCACAGATACGCAGTATTTT
CASSDRGGTDTQYF
>.|TRBJ2-3|TRBV28|TRBD2
TGTGCCAGCAGTTTAGGACTAGCGGGCCTTCTTGCGGACACAGATACGCAGTATTTT
CASSLGLAGLLADTDTQYF
>once|TRBJ1-1|TRBV6-5|.
TGTGCCAGCAGTTGGCAGGGACTCATGAACACTGAAGCTTTCTTT
CASSWQGLMNTEAFF
>few|TRBJ2-3|TRBV2|.
TGTGCCAGCAGACATTGGGGGCCCACCACCACAGATACGCAGTATTTT
CASRHWGPTTTDTQYF
>.|TRBJ1-6|TRBV13|.
TGTGCCAGCAGCTTTGTTGGTTCACCCCTCCACTTT
CASSFVGSPLHF
>.|TRBJ2-7|TRBV9|.
TGTGCCAGCAGCGTAGCTTCTGAGGGGAGGTCCTACGAGCAGTACTTC
CASSVASEGRSYEQYF
>.|TRBJ2-1|TRBV7-9|.
TGTGCCAGCAGCTCTCGATGGAATGAGCAGTTCTTC
CASSSRWNEQFF
>.|TRBJ2-1|TRBV28|.
TGTGCCAGCAGGTACGTCGTGGGCAGCCACAATGAGCAGTTCTTC
CASRYVVGSHNEQFF
>.|TRBJ2-1|TRBV19|.
TGTGCCAGTAGTATTAGGCGAGGTTGGAGGAATGAGCAGTTCTTC
CASSIRRGWRNEQFF
>.|TRBJ2-5|TRBV11-1|.
TGTGCCAGCAGCTTAAAGGGCAGGTCATCGAGGGAGACCCAGTACTTC
CASSLKGRSSRETQYF
>.|TRBJ1-4|TRBV6-5|.
TGTGCCAGCAGCTCAGGGGTAACTAATGAAAAACTGTTTTTT
CASSSGVTNEKLFF
>few|TRBJ2-3|TRBV11-2|.
TGTGCCAGCAGCTTAAGTGGGAGTGGGGGAGATACGCAGTATTTT
CASSLSGSGGDTQYF
>.|TRBJ2-5|TRBV7-3|TRBD2
TGTGCCAGCAGCGTTAGCGGGACCCAAGAGACCCAGTACTTC
CASSVSGTQETQYF
>.|TRBJ2-7|TRBV7-9|TRBD2
TGTGCCAGCAGCTTATTCGGGACTAGCGTCGCCTACGAGCAGTACTTC
CASSLFGTSVAYEQYF
>.|TRBJ2-5|TRBV5-1|TRBD2
TGCGCCAGCAGCTTGTACCCCCGGGAGGGAGAGACCCAGTACTTC
CASSLYPREGETQYF
>few|TRBJ2-7|TRBV19|.
TGTGCCAGTAGTATCGGTGTTGGGCAGAGGAGCTCCTACGAGCAGTACTTC
CASSIGVGQRSSYEQYF